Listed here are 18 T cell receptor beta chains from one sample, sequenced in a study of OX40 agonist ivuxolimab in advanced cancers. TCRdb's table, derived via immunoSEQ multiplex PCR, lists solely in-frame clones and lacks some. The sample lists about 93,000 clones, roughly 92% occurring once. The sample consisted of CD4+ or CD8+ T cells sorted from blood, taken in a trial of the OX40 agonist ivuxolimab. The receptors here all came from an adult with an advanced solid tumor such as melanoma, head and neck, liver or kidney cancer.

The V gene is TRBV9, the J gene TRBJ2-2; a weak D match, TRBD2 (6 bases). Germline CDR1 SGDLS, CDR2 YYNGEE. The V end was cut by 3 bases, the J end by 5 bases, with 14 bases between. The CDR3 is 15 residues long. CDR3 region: CASSEGPEGTGELFF. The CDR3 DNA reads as TGTGCCAGCAGCGAGGGACCGGAGGGAACCGGGGAGCTGTTTTTT.

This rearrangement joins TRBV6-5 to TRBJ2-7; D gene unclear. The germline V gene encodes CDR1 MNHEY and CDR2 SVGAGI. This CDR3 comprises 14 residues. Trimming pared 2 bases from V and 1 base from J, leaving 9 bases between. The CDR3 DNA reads TGTGCCAGCAGTTACGGTCTCGGTTCCTACGAGCAGTACTTC. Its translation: CASSYGLGSYEQYF.

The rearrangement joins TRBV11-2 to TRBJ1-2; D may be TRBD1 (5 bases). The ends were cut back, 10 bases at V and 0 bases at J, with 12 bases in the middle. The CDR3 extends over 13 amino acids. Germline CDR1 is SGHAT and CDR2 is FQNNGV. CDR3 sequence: CATGGAANYGYTF. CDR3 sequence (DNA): TGTGCCACCGGCGGGGCTGCTAACTATGGCTACACCTTC.

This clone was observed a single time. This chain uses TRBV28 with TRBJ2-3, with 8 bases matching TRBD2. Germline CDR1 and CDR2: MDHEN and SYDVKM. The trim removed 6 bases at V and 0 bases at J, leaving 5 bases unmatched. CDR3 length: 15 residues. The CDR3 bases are TGTGCCAGCAGGAAACTAGCGGAAAGCACAGATACGCAGTATTTT. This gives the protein CASRKLAESTDTQYF.

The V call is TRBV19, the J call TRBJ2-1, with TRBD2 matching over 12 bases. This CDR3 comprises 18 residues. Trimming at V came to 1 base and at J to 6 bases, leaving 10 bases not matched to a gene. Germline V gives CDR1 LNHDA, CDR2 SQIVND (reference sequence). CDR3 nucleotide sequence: TGTGCCAGTAGTATAGTAGCCCTACTAGCGGGAGGTATCAATGAGCAGTTCTTC. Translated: CASSIVALLAGGINEQFF.

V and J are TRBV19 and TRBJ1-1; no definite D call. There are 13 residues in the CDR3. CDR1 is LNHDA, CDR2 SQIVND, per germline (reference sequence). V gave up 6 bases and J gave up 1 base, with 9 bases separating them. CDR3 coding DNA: TGTGCCAGTAGCCCCTCGGGGAACACTGAAGCTTTCTTT. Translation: CASSPSGNTEAFF.

CDR3 nucleotides: TGTGCCAGCTCACCACTAGCGGGGGACATCTACGAGCAGTACTTC. Encoded protein: CASSPLAGDIYEQYF. The chain combines TRBV18 with TRBJ2-7; TRBD2 matches at 9 bases. V shed 1 base, J shed 3 bases, and the junction held 4 bases outside the gene matches. This CDR3 contains 15 residues. CDR1 and CDR2 (germline): KGHSH, LQKENI.

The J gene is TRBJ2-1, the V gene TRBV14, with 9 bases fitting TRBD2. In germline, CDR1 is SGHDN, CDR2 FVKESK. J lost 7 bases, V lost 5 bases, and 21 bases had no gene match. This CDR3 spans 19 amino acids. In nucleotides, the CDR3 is TGTGCCAGCAGCAGGGGGGGTAGCGGGAGTGAACCCCTCTATAATGAGCAGTTCTTC. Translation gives CASSRGGSGSEPLYNEQFF.

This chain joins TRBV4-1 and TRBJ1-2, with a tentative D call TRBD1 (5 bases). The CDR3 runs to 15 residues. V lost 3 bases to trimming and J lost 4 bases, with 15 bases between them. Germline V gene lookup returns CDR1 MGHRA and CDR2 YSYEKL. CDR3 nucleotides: TGCGCCAGCAGCCAGGAAGAGGGCAGGGCCTATGGCTACACCTTC. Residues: CASSQEEGRAYGYTF.

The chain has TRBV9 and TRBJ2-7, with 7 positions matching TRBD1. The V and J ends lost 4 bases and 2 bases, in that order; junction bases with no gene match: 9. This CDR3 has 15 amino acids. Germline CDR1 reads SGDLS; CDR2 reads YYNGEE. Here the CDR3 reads CASSPPGTATYEQYF. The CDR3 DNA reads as TGTGCCAGCAGCCCGCCCGGGACAGCTACCTACGAGCAGTACTTC.

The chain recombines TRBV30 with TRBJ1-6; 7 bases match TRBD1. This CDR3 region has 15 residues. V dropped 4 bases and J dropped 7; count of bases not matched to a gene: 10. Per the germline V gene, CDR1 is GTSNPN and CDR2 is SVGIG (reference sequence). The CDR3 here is CAWKSHRDRNSPLHF. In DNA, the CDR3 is TGTGCCTGGAAGAGCCACCGGGACAGAAATTCACCCCTCCACTTT. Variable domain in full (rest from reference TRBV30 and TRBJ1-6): SQTIHQWPATLVQPVGSPLSLECTVEGTSNPNLYWYRQAAGRGLQLLFYSVGIGQISSEVPQNLSASRPQDRQFILSSKKLLLSDSGFYLCAWKSHRDRNSPLHFGNGTRLTVT.

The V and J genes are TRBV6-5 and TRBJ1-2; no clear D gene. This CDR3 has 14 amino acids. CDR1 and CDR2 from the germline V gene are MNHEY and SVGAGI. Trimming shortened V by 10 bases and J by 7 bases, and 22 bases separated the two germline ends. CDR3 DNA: TGTGCCACCTCCGCAGCGCGTCCGTCAGGTGGCTACACCTTC. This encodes CATSAARPSGGYTF.

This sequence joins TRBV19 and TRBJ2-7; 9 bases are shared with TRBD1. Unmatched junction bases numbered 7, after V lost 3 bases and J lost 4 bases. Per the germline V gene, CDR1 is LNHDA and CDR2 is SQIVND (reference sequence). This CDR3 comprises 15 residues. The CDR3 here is CASSIGTGTFYEQYF. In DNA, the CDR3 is TGTGCCAGTAGTATTGGGACAGGGACTTTTTACGAGCAGTACTTC.

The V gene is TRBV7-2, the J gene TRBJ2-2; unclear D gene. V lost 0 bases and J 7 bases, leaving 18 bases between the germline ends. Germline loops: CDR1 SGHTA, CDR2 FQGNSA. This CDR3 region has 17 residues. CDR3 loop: CASSLANSPSLGGELFF. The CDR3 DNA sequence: TGTGCCAGCAGCTTAGCGAACAGTCCCTCCTTGGGCGGGGAGCTGTTTTTT.

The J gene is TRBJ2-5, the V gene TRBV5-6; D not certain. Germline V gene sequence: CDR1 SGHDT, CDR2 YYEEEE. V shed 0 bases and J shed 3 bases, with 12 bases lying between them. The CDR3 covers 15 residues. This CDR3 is CASSLVGRTKETQYF. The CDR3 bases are TGTGCCAGCAGCTTGGTCGGCAGGACGAAAGAGACCCAGTACTTC.

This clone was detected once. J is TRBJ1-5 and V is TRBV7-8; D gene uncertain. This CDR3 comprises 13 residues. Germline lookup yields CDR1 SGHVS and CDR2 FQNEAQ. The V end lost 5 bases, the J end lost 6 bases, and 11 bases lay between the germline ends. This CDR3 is CASSRPEGQPQHF. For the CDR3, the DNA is TGTGCCAGCAGCAGGCCGGAGGGTCAGCCCCAGCATTTT. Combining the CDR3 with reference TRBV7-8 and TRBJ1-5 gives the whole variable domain GAGVSQSPRYKVAKRGQDVALRCDPISGHVSLFWYQQALGQGPEFLTYFQNEAQLDKSGLPSDRFFAERPEGSVSTLKIQRTQQEDSAVYLCASSRPEGQPQHFGDGTRLSIL.

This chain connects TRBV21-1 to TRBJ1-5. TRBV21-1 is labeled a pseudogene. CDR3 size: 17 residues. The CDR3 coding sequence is TGTGCCAGCAGCAACGGAGGGGCCGGAGATAGCAATCAGCCCCAGCATTTT. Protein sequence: CASSNGGAGDSNQPQHF.

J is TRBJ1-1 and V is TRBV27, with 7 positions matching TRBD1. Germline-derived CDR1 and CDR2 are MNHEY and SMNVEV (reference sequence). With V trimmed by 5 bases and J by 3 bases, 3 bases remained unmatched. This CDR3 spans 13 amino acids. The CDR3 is CASSEDRDTEAFF. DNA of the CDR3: TGTGCCAGCAGTGAAGACAGGGACACTGAAGCTTTCTTT.